This T cell receptor (beta chain) was sequenced during a study of long-term antiretroviral therapy in people with HIV. The assay used was immunoSEQ (version v3.0), run at survey level. The assay was immunoSEQ multiplex PCR, and TCRdb's table has in-frame clones only and misses some. The sample yields roughly 15,000 clones, roughly 77% seen once. The V end was cut by 5 bases, the J end by 3 bases, with 7 bases between. The CDR3 extends over 12 amino acids. Germline assignment: CDR1 ENHRY and CDR2 SYGVKD. V usage is TRBV10-3 and J usage is TRBJ1-2; D is ambiguous. The receptor was isolated from a man aged 35-49 years with HIV. The source material was unsorted PBMCs, sampled 3.1 years after starting antiretroviral therapy. Here the CDR3 DNA reads TGTGCCATCAGTCCTGGGGACTATGGCTACACCTTC. This translates into CAISPGDYGYTF.